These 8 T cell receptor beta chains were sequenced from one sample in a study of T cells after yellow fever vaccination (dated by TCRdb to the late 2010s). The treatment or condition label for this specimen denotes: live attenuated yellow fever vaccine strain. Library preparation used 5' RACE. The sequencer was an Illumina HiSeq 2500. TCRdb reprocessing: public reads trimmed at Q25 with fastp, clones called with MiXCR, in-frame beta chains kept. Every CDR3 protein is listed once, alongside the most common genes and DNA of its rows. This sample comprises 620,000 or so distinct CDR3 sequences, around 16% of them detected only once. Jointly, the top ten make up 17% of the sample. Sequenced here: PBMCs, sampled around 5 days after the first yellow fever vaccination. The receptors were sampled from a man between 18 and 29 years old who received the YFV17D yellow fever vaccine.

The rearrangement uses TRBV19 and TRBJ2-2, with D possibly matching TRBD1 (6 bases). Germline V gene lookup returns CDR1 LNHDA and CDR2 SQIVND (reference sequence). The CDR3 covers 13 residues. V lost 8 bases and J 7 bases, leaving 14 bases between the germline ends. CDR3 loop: CASGYRAGGELFF. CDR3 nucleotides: TGTGCCAGTGGCTACAGGGCTGGCGGGGAGCTGTTTTTT.

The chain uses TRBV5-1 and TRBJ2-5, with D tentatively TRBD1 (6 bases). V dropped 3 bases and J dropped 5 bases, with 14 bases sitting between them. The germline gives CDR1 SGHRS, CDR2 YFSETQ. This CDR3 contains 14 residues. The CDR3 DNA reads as TGCGCCAGCAGCTCTAGGGACACCGAGGAGACCCAGTACTTC. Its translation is CASSSRDTEETQYF.

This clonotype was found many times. Here the CDR3 DNA reads TGTGCCAGCAGCCCACAGGGATACGAGCAGTACGTC. Amino acids: CASSPQGYEQYV. V is TRBV2 and J is TRBJ2-7, with D possibly TRBD1 on 6 matching bases. CDR1 SNHLY and CDR2 FYNNEI come from the germline V gene. With 6 bases removed from V and 4 bases from J, the gap between germline ends came to 10 bases. This CDR3 contains 12 residues.

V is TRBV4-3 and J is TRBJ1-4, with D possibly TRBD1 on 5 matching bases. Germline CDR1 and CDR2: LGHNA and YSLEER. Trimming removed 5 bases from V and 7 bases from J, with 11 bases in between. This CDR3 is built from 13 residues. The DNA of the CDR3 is TGCGCCAGCAGCGTTAGGGGATCTGAAAAACTGTTTTTT. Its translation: CASSVRGSEKLFF.

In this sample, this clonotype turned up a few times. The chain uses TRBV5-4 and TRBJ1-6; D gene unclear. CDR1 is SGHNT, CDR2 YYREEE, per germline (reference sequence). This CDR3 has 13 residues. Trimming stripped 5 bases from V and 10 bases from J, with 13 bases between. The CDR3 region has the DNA TGTGCCAGCAGTTTTGGGAGCGGGTCACCCCTCCACTTT. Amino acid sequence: CASSFGSGSPLHF.

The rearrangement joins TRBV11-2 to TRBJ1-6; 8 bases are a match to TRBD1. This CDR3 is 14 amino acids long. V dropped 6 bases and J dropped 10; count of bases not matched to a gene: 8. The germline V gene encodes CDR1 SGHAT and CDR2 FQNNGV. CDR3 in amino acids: CASRPDREGSPLHF. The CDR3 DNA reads TGTGCCAGCAGGCCGGACAGGGAAGGGTCACCCCTCCACTTT.

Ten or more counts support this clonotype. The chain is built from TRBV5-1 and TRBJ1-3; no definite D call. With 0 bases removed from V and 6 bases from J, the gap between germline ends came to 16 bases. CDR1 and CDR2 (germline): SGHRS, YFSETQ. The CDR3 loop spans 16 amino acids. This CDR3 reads CASSLGVDGLINTIYF. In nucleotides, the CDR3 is TGCGCCAGCAGCTTGGGGGTTGACGGACTGATAAACACCATATATTTT.

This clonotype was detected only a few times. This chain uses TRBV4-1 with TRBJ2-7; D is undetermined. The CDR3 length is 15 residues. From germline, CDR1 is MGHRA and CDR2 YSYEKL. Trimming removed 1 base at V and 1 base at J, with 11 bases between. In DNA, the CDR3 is TGCGCCAGCAGCCAAGTAACACTACAATCCTACGAGCAGTACTTC. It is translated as CASSQVTLQSYEQYF.